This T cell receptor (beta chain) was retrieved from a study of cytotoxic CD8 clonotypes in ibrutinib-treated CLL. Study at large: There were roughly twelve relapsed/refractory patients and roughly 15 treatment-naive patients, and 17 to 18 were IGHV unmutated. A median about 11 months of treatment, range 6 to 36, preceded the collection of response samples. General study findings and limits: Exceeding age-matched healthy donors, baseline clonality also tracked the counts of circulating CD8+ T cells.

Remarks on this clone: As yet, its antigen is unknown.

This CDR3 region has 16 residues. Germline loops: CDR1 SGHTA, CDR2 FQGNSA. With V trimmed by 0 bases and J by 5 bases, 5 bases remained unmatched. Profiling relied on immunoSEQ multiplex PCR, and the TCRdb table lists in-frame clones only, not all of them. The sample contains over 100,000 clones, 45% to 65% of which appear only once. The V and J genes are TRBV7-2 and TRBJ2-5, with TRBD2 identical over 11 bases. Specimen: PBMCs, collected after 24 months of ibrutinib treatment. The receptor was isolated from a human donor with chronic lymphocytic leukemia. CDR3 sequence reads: CASSLALAGGRETQYF. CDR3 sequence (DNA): TGTGCCAGCAGCTTAGCTTTAGCGGGGGGGCGGGAGACCCAGTACTTC.